This T cell receptor beta chain was sequenced for a study of blood T cell repertoires in COVID-19. Overall study: COVID-19 samples collected from the United States, Italy and Spain covered acute and convalescent phases. Sample material is recorded as cDNA or gDNA derived from T cells, B-cell-depleted T cells, or PBMCs.

In the study's own analysis: Nucleated cell counts were estimated from reference gene primer amplification. The assay was immunoSEQ multiplex PCR, and TCRdb's table has in-frame clones only and misses some. V and J calls and clone size follow that table, whereas D and trimming were derived from the DNA. The table shows approximately 70,000 clones, with around nine tenths occurring only once. The CDR3 loop spans 14 amino acids. CDR1 is SGHTS, CDR2 YDEGEE, per germline. V gave up 5 bases and J gave up 3 bases; unmatched junction bases: 7. This TCR came from a woman aged 55-69 years with acute or convalescent COVID-19. What was sequenced was peripheral blood. This chain connects TRBV5-8 to TRBJ1-1, with 7 bases matching TRBD1. The CDR3 coding sequence is TGTGCCAGCAGTAGGGACAGCGGATACACTGAAGCTTTCTTT. This sequence encodes CASSRDSGYTEAFF.